The clone carrying this TCR beta chain is medium-sized in the sample. The germline gene is not matched at one end of the junction; a read error may be the cause. This specimen comes from a study of patients with pleural tuberculosis. TCRdb ran MiXCR on the reads and lists one entry per CDR3 protein. The sample contains 29,000 or so distinct CDR3 sequences, approximately 20% of which appear only once. Material for sequencing was peripheral blood. This TCR came from a human donor with pleural tuberculosis.

The chain's CDR3 is CASSNSRDRGETQYF. The CDR3 coding sequence is TGTGCCAGCAGTAACTCCCGGGACAGGGGCGAGACCCAGTACTTC. The chain couples TRBV6-2 or TRBV6-3 to TRBJ2-5; 10 nucleotides align to TRBD1. This CDR3 comprises 15 residues. Germline lookup yields CDR1 MNHEY and CDR2 SVGEGT.